Listed here is a single T cell receptor beta chain. Its antigen is not identified. The material for each subset, its genomic DNA, was split evenly across several immunoSEQ plates. Produced via immunoSEQ multiplex PCR; TCRdb's table is partial and in-frame only. The sample includes some 740,000 clones, 92% of them seen just once. Naive CD8 cells, CD45RO-negative and positively selected for CCR7, excluded terminally differentiated effector memory CD45RA+ cells. The CDR3 consists of 14 residues. V was trimmed by 5 bases and J by 6 bases, leaving 13 bases between them. The germline V gene has CDR1 SEHNR and CDR2 FQNEAQ (reference sequence). These data belong to a study of shared clonotypes between healthy human individuals. Study findings and constraints: Among non-shared clonotypes, generation probabilities were lower than among those shared by all four donors. Memory subsets generally showed lower estimated richness than naive subsets.

The sequence derives from a man aged 25 to 45 in good health. This chain links TRBV7-9 with TRBJ2-2; D is unclear. Sequencing used naive CD8+ T cells sorted from blood. CDR3 in DNA: TGTGCCAGCAGCCCTCCCAACATCGCCGGGGAGCTGTTTTTT. Translating gives CASSPPNIAGELFF.